This T cell receptor (beta chain) was recorded in a study of blood T cell repertoires in COVID-19. The age range of participants was about 18 to 90 years, with residence in about 25 US areas. Two consecutive negative NP/OP PCR tests, clearance, or resolved symptoms defined Cohort 3 recovery. CDR3 size: 14 residues. The V and J ends lost 7 bases and 9 bases, in that order; junction bases with no gene match: 12. Germline CDR1 and CDR2: GTSNPN and SVGIG (reference sequence). In this sample, this clone turned up once. Libraries were prepared by immunoSEQ multiplex PCR; TCRdb keeps only in-frame clonotypes and omits some of them. This sample yields over 250,000 clones, of which approximately 88% are seen a single time; around 1% belongs to the top ten.

Sequencing was performed on PBMCs or T cells enriched from blood (not recorded which). The J gene is TRBJ2-1, the V gene TRBV30, with 10 bases identical to TRBD2. This clonotype was obtained from a woman aged 25 to 45 who had recovered from COVID-19. For the CDR3, the DNA is TGTGCCTCCTTGCGGACTAGCGGAGGAGGTGAGCAGTTCTTC. Encoded protein: CASLRTSGGGEQFF.